The entry below describes one T cell receptor beta chain. Its antigen is unknown. These data belong to a study of graft-versus-host responses after intestinal transplantation. Study overall: Uniformly, recipients were administered anti-thymocyte globulin induction with subsequent tacrolimus and steroids for roughly three years. Whole-study results and caveats: The presence of high graft-versus-host to host-versus-graft clonal ratios in allografts characterized patients with graft-donor T cell macrochimerism. GvH clones occurred in recipient marrow; some first appeared in ileum or blood.

Sequencing was performed with immunoSEQ multiplex PCR; in TCRdb, only in-frame clones are kept and a portion is missing. Of roughly 97,000 clones listed, 90% to 95% are singletons. This CDR3 contains 14 residues. V was pared by 5 bases and J by 3 bases, with 5 bases of the junction left unmatched. CDR1 and CDR2 (germline): LNHDA, SQIVND (reference sequence). The chain couples TRBV19 to TRBJ2-7, with 9 positions matching TRBD1. This TCR derives from a human donor who was the organ donor for an intestinal transplant. The source material was unstimulated CD4+ T cells sorted from spleen or lymph node cells, sampled before transplant. The CDR3 spells CASSWGQGLYEQYF. The CDR3, as DNA: TGTGCCAGTAGTTGGGGACAGGGCCTCTACGAGCAGTACTTC.